The 11 T cell receptor beta chains below come from one sample, sequenced in a study of Graves' ophthalmopathy and Graves' hyperthyroidism. From RNA, the CDR3 regions of TCR beta chains were amplified and sequenced. The authors performed first-round RT-PCR with HTBI primers and then a second-round multiplex PCR. In TCRdb, the multiplex PCR reads were re-called with MiXCR into one record per CDR3 protein. The data contain about 48,000 distinct CDR3 sequences, 50% to 65% of them seen just once; the ten biggest clones take up approximately 23%. Sequencing was carried out using peripheral blood. These TCRs come from an adult man with Graves' ophthalmopathy.

The chain combines TRBV20-1 with TRBJ2-3; D unclear. The ends were cut back, 0 bases at V and 1 base at J, with 11 bases in the middle. The length of the CDR3 is 15 residues. CDR1 is DFQATT and CDR2 is SNEGSKA in the germline V gene (reference sequence). Here the CDR3 reads CSARDPGQRTDTQYF. The CDR3 DNA sequence: TGCAGTGCTAGAGATCCAGGTCAACGCACAGATACGCAGTATTTT.

The genes are TRBV19 and TRBJ2-1, with D hard to call. The CDR3 is 14 amino acids. CDR1 is LNHDA, CDR2 SQIVND, per germline (reference sequence). Trimming pared 5 bases from V and 0 bases from J, leaving 8 bases between. The CDR3 bases are TGTGCCAGTAGTGTGCGGAGCTCCTACAATGAGCAGTTCTTC. Its protein is CASSVRSSYNEQFF.

The rearrangement joins TRBV11-3 to TRBJ1-1, with TRBD1 as a possible D gene (5 bases). V was shortened by 1 base and J by 6 bases, with 12 bases between the two germline ends. The CDR3 length is 14 residues. The V gene's germline CDR1 is SGHNT and CDR2 YENEEA. Written as DNA, the CDR3 is TGTGCCAGCAGCTTAGGTCGGGGCAACGCTGAAGCTTTCTTT. Protein product: CASSLGRGNAEAFF.

The rearrangement uses TRBV19 and TRBJ2-7; 7 positions agree with TRBD1. Germline-derived CDR1 and CDR2 are LNHDA and SQIVND (reference sequence). The CDR3 loop spans 14 amino acids. With V trimmed by 4 bases and J by 2 bases, 5 bases remained unmatched. CDR3 nucleotide sequence: TGTGCCAGTAGTACGACAGGGATCGCCTACGAGCAGTACTTC. It specifies CASSTTGIAYEQYF.

The chain combines TRBV19 with TRBJ1-4; 10 bases agree with TRBD1. The CDR3 has 14 residues. V lost 4 bases to trimming and J lost 10 bases; unmatched junction nucleotides: 6. In germline, CDR1 is LNHDA, CDR2 SQIVND (reference sequence). The CDR3 region is CASSRDRGYGKLFF. Here the CDR3 DNA reads TGTGCCAGTAGTAGGGACAGGGGATACGGAAAACTGTTTTTT.

The J gene is TRBJ1-5, the V gene TRBV20-1; D unresolved. Germline-derived CDR1 and CDR2 are DFQATT and SNEGSKA (reference sequence). The CDR3 runs to 12 residues. Deletions cut 5 bases from V and 3 bases from J, with 8 bases between. The CDR3 sequence is CSALGLNQPQHF. The CDR3 DNA sequence: TGCAGTGCTTTGGGTCTCAATCAGCCCCAGCATTTT.

There are many counts of this clonotype. The V and J genes are TRBV20-1 and TRBJ2-3; 7 bases align to TRBD2. V shed 0 bases, J shed 2 bases, and the junction held 8 bases outside the gene matches. The germline V gene has CDR1 DFQATT and CDR2 SNEGSKA (reference sequence). CDR3 length equals 16 residues. Here the CDR3 DNA reads TGCAGTGCTAGAGATCCGGGCGGGAGCGACACAGATACGCAGTATTTT. Its protein product is CSARDPGGSDTDTQYF.

This clonotype was detected ten times or more. The genes are TRBV4-2 and TRBJ1-3; 7 bases map to TRBD1. The CDR3 is made up of 21 amino acids. Germline V gene sequence: CDR1 LGHNA, CDR2 YNFKEQ. V gave up 0 bases and J gave up 0 bases; unmatched junction bases: 17. In nucleotides, the CDR3 is TGTGCCAGCAGCCAAGAAGTGGTGACAGGGTCCAGGCTGAGCTCTGGAAACACCATATATTTT. This encodes CASSQEVVTGSRLSSGNTIYF.

In this sample, this clonotype turned up many times. V usage is TRBV20-1 and J usage is TRBJ2-7; a weak D match, TRBD1 (6 bases). This CDR3 spans 13 amino acids. Trimming removed 0 bases at V and 2 bases at J, with 8 bases between. Germline-derived CDR1 and CDR2 are DFQATT and SNEGSKA (reference sequence). DNA of the CDR3: TGCAGTGCTAGAGACAGGGGCACCTACGAGCAGTACTTC. Protein sequence: CSARDRGTYEQYF.

The chain has TRBV7-2 and TRBJ1-5, with D possibly TRBD1 on 6 matching bases. This CDR3 has 17 residues. CDR1 is SGHTA, CDR2 FQGNSA, per germline. Trimming shortened V by 1 base and J by 2 bases, and 15 bases separated the two germline ends. The chain's CDR3 is CASSLVGRGLGNQPQHF. CDR3 DNA sequence: TGTGCCAGCAGCTTAGTCGGTCGGGGGCTGGGCAATCAGCCCCAGCATTTT.

The gene calls are TRBV5-1 and TRBJ2-1, with D tentatively TRBD2 (7 bases). The V gene's germline CDR1 is SGHRS and CDR2 YFSETQ. V lost 4 bases and J lost 2, with 10 bases in between. The CDR3 is 14 amino acids. The CDR3 DNA is TGCGCCAGCAGCGAGGGGGGGACCTACAATGAGCAGTTCTTC. Its protein product is CASSEGGTYNEQFF.